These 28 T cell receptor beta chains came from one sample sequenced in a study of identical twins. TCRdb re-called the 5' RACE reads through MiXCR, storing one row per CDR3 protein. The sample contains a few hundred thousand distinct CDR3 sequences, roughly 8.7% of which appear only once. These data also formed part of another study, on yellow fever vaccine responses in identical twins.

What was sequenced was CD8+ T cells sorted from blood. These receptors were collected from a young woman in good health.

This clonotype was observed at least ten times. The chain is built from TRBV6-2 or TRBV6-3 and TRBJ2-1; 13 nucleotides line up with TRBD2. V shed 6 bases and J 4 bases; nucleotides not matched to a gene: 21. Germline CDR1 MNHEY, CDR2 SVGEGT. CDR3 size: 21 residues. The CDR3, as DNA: TGTGCCAGCAGCGCGGGAACCGGGACTAGCGGGACACCTGGGGTTTACAATGAGCAGTTCTTC. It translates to CASSAGTGTSGTPGVYNEQFF.

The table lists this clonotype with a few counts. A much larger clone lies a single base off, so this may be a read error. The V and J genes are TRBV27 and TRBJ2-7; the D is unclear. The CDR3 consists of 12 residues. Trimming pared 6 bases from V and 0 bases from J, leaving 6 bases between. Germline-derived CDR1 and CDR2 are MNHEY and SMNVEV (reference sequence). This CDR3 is CASSRNSYEQYF. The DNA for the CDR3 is TGTGCCAGCAGCCGGAACTCCTACGAGCAGTACTTC.

The CDR3 sequence is CASSLAPGQQFF. In nucleotides, the CDR3 is TGTGCCAGCAGCTTAGCGCCGGGCCAGCAGTTCTTC. This chain uses TRBV7-9 with TRBJ2-1; D gene unclear. This CDR3 contains 12 residues. CDR1 and CDR2 from the germline V gene are SEHNR and FQNEAQ (reference sequence). V lost 0 bases and J 11 bases, leaving 8 bases between the germline ends.

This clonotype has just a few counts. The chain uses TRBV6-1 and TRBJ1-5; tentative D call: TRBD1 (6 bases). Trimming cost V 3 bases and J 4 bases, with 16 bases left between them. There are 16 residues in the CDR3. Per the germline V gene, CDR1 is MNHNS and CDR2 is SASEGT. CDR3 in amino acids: CASSESTGAQNQPQHF. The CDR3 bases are TGTGCCAGCAGTGAGAGTACGGGGGCGCAAAATCAGCCCCAGCATTTT.

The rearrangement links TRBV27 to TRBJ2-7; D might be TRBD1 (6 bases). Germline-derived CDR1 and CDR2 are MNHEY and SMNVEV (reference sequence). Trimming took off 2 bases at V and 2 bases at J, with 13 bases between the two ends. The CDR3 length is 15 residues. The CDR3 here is CASSLGWGHPYEQYF. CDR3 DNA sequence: TGTGCCAGCAGTTTAGGTTGGGGGCACCCCTACGAGCAGTACTTC.

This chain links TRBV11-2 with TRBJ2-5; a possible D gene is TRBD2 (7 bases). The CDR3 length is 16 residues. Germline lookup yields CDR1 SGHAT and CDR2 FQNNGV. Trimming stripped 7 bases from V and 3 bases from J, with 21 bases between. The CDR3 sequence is CASTHSWGGLEETQYF. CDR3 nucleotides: TGTGCCAGCACCCACTCCTGGGGGGGCCTGGAAGAGACCCAGTACTTC. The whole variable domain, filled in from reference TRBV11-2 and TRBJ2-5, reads EAGVAQSPRYKIIEKRQSVAFWCNPISGHATLYWYQQILGQGPKLLIQFQNNGVVDDSQLPKDRFSAERLKGVDSTLKIQPAKLEDSAVYLCASTHSWGGLEETQYFGPGTRLLVL.

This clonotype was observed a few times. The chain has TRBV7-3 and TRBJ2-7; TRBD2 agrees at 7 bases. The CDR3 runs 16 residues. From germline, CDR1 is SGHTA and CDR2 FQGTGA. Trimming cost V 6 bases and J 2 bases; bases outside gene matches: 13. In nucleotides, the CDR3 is TGTGCCAGCAGACCCGGGGGGAGGGAGTTGACCTACGAGCAGTACTTC. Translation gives CASRPGGRELTYEQYF.

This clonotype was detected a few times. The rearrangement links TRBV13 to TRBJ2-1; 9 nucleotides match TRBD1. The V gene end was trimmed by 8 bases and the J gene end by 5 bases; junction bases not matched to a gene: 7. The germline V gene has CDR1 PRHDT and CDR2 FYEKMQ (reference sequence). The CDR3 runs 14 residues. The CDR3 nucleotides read TGTGCCAGCTCCACAGGGGGCGCGGACAATGAGCAGTTCTTC. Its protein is CASSTGGADNEQFF.

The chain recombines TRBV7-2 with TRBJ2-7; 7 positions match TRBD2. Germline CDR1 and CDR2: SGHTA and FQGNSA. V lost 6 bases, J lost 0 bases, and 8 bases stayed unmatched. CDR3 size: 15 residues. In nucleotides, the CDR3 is TGTGCCAGCAGGGCTAGCGGTGCGAGCTCCTACGAGCAGTACTTC. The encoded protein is CASRASGASSYEQYF.

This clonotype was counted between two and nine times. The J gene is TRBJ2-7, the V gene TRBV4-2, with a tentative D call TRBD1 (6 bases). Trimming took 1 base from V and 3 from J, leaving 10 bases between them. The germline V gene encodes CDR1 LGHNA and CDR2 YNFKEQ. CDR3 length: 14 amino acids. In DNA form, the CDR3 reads TGTGCCAGCAGCCAAGTCCCGGACAGCTACGAGCAGTACTTC. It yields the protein CASSQVPDSYEQYF.

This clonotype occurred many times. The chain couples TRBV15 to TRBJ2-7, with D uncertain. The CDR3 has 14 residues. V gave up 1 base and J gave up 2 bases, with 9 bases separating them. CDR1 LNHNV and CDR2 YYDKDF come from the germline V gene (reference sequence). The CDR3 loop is CATSRGQSTYEQYF. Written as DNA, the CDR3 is TGTGCCACCAGCAGAGGACAATCTACCTACGAGCAGTACTTC.

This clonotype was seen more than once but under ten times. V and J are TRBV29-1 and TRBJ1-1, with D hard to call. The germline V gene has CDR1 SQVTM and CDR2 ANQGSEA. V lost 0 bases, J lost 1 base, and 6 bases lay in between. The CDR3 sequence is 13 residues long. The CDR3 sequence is CSVEDPRNTEAFF. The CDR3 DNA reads TGCAGCGTTGAAGATCCCAGGAACACTGAAGCTTTCTTT.

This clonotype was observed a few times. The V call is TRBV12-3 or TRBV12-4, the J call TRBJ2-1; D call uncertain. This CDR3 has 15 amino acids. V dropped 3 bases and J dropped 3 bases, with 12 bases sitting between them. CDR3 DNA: TGTGCCAGCAGTTTTAATCCAGCGTACTACAATGAGCAGTTCTTC. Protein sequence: CASSFNPAYYNEQFF.

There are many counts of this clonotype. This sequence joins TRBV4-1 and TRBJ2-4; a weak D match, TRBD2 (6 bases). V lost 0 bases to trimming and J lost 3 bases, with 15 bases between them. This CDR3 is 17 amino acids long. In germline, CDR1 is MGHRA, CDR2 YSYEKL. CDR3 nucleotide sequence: TGCGCCAGCAGCCAAGAGATTCGGGGGAAAGACAAAAACATTCAGTACTTC. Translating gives CASSQEIRGKDKNIQYF.

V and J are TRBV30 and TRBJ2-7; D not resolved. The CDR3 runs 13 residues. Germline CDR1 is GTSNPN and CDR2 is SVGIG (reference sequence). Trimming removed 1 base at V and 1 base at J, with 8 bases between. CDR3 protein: CAWSEGASYEQYF. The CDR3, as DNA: TGTGCCTGGAGTGAGGGTGCGTCCTACGAGCAGTACTTC.

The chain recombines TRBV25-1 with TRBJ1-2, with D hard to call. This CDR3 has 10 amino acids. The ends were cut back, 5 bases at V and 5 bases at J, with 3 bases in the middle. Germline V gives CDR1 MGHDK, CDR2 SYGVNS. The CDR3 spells CASSNYGYTF. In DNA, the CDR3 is TGTGCCAGCAGTAATTATGGCTACACCTTC.

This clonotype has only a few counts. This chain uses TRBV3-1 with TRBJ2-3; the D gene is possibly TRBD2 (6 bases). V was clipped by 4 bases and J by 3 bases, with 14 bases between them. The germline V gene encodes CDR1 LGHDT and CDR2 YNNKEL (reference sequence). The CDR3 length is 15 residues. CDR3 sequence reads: CASSPLGLITDTQYF. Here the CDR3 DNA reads TGTGCCAGCAGCCCCCTGGGACTGATAACAGATACGCAGTATTTT.

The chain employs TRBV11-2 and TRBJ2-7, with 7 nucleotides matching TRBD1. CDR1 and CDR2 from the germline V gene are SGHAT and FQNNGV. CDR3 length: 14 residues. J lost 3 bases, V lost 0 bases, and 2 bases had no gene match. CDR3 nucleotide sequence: TGTGCCAGCAGCTTAGAAACAGGGGTCTACGAGCAGTACTTC. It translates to CASSLETGVYEQYF.

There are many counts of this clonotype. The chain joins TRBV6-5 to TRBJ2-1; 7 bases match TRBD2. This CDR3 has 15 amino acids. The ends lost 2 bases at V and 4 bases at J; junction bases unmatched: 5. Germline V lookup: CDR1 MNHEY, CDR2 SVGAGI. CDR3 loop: CASSYAAGEYNEQFF. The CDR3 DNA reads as TGTGCCAGCAGTTACGCGGCGGGAGAGTACAATGAGCAGTTCTTC.

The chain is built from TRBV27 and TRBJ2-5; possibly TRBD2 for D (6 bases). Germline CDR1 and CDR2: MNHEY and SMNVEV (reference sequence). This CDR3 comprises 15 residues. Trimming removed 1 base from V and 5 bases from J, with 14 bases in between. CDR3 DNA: TGTGCCAGCAGTTTATTACCGGGGGTCATGGAGACCCAGTACTTC. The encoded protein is CASSLLPGVMETQYF.

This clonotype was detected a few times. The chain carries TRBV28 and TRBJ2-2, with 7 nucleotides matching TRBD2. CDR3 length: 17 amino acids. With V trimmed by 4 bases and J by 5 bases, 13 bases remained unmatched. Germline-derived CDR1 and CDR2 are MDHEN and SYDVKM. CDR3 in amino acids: CASSSIILALRTGELFF. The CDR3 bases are TGTGCCAGCAGTTCCATTATACTAGCGCTGAGGACCGGGGAGCTGTTTTTT.

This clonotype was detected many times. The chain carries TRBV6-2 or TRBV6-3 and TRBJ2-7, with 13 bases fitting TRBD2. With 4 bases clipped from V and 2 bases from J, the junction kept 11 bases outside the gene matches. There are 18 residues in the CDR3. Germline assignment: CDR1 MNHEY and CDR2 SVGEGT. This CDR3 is CASSSTGTSGIGAYEQYF. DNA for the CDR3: TGTGCCAGCAGTTCTACCGGGACTAGCGGGATTGGGGCCTACGAGCAGTACTTC.

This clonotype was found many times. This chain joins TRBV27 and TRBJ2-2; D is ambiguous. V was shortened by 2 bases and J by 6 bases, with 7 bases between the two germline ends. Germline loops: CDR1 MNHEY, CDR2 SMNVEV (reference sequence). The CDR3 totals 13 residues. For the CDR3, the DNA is TGTGCCAGCAGTTTAATAGAGTCCGGGGAGCTGTTTTTT. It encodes CASSLIESGELFF.

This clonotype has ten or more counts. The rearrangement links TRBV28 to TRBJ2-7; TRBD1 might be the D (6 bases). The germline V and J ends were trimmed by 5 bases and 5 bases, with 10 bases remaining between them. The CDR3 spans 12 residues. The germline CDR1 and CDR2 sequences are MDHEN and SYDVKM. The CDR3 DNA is TGTGCCAGCAGTCGGACAGCCAACGAGCAGTACTTC. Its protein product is CASSRTANEQYF.

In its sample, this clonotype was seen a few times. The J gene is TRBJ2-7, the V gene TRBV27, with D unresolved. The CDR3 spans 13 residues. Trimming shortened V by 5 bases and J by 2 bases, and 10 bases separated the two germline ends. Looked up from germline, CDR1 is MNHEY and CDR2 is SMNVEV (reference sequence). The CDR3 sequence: CASSLANTYEQYF. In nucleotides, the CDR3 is TGTGCCAGCAGTCTGGCTAATACCTACGAGCAGTACTTC.

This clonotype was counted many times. The CDR3 DNA sequence: TGTGCCAGCAGTTTACCGGGGGGCTCCTACAATGAGCAGTTCTTC. Translated: CASSLPGGSYNEQFF. The V call is TRBV27, the J call TRBJ2-1; 7 positions match TRBD2. Germline assignment: CDR1 MNHEY and CDR2 SMNVEV (reference sequence). J lost 0 bases, V lost 2 bases, and 1 base had no gene match. The CDR3 loop spans 15 amino acids.

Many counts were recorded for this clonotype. CDR3 in DNA: TGTGCCAGCAGTTACTCGGACAGGGTGATGAACACTGAAGCTTTCTTT. Its translation: CASSYSDRVMNTEAFF. The rearrangement joins TRBV6-2 or TRBV6-3 to TRBJ1-1; 8 positions agree with TRBD1. The junction had 3 bases not matched to a gene; V was cut back by 0 bases and J by 0 bases. The germline V gene has CDR1 MNHEY and CDR2 SVGEGT. The CDR3 runs to 16 residues.

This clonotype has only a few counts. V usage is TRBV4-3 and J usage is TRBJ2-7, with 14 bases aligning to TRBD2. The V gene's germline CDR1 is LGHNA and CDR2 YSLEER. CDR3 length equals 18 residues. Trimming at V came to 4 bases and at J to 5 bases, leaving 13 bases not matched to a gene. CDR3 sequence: CASSRTSGRPHPLHEQYF. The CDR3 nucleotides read TGCGCCAGCAGCCGGACTAGCGGGAGGCCACACCCCCTCCACGAGCAGTACTTC.